This T cell receptor beta chain was retrieved from a study of blood T cell repertoires in COVID-19. Overall study: Samples taken during acute and convalescent COVID-19 were collected in the United States, Italy and Spain. In each case, the material was cDNA or gDNA derived from T cells, B-cell-depleted T cells, or PBMCs.

In the study's own analysis: Counts of nucleated cells, estimated from reference gene primer amplification, were obtained. Generated by immunoSEQ multiplex PCR, the TCRdb table keeps only in-frame clones and is missing some. The V and J calls and clone size were taken over from that table, and D and trimming were inferred from the DNA. The data contain 120,000 to 150,000 clones, around 83% of them seen just once; the ten biggest clones take up roughly 2.7%. Germline V gives CDR1 SGHRS, CDR2 YFSETQ. The CDR3 extends over 17 amino acids. Trimming took 4 bases from V and 3 from J; bases not matched to a gene: 12.

The specimen sequenced was peripheral blood. This TCR derives from a human donor with acute or convalescent COVID-19. The donor label of this sample is uncertain. The chain carries TRBV5-1 and TRBJ2-7; TRBD2 agrees at 11 bases. CDR3 protein: CASSPQVLLAGVYEQYF. CDR3 bases: TGCGCCAGCAGCCCCCAGGTTTTACTAGCGGGGGTCTACGAGCAGTACTTC. Full variable domain (remainder filled in from reference TRBV5-1 and TRBJ2-7): KAGVTQTPRYLIKTRGQQVTLSCSPISGHRSVSWYQQTPGQGLQFLFEYFSETQRNKGNFPGRFSGRQFSNSRSEMNVSTLELGDSALYLCASSPQVLLAGVYEQYFGPGTRLTVT.